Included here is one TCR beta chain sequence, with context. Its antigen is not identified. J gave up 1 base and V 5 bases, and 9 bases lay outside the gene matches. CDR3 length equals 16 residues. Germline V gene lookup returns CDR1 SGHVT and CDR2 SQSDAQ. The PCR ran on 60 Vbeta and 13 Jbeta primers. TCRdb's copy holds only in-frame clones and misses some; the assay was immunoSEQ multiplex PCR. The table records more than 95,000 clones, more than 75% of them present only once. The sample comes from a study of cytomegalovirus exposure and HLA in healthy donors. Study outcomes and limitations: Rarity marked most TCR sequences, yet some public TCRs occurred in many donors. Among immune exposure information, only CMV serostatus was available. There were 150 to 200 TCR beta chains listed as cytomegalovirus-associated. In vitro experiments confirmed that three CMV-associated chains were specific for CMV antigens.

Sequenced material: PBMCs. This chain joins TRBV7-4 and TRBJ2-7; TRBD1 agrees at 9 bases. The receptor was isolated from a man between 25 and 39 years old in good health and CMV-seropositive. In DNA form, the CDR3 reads TGTGCCAGCAGCACCGGACAGGGGCCGATTTCCTACGAGCAGTACTTC. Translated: CASSTGQGPISYEQYF.